This T cell receptor beta chain was sequenced during a study of blood T cells in healthy people across ages. Broader study findings: Diversity estimates drawn from one million T cells were deemed underestimates. Age showed a roughly linear inverse relationship with TCR beta diversity per million T cells. Reliance upon unsorted PBMCs precluded definitive naive versus antigen-experienced comparison.

The use of a sample-barcoded 5' primer and a J-beta primer mix characterized a second PCR of roughly 6 to 11 cycles. From the 5' RACE reads, TCRdb called clonotypes with MiXCR, one entry per CDR3 protein. The data contain about 580,000 distinct CDR3 sequences, around 48% of them seen just once; the ten biggest clones take up 20% to 25%. The ends were cut back, 4 bases at V and 6 bases at J, with 8 bases in the middle. Germline V lookup: CDR1 SGHTS, CDR2 YDEGEE. This CDR3 is built from 12 residues. As to this clonotype: What it binds is unknown.

The sample was blood. The genes are TRBV5-8 and TRBJ2-1; D unclear. The origin of this receptor is an older man in good health. The CDR3 DNA is TGTGCCAGCAGCCCGCCAATCAATGAGCAGTTCTTC. It yields the protein CASSPPINEQFF.